Listed below are T cell receptor beta chains from one sample, sequenced in a study of beta chain features in type 1 diabetes. Method: immunoSEQ multiplex PCR; TCRdb's copy keeps in-frame clones and lacks some. This table holds 600,000 to 700,000 clones, 9.5% to 15% found once. The sequenced sample consisted of naive CD4+ T cells from blood. These TCRs come from a man between 25 and 39 years old with type 1 diabetes. Both conserved end residues are part of each CDR3. The order of the fields is clone size, V gene, D gene, CDR3 length, J gene, CDR3 protein, CDR3 DNA. The D gene is left open where the match is weak. The size field is filled for only some rows; it gives once, few, many or a size class.

clone_size: NA; v_call: TRBV7-2; d_call: NA; cdr3_length: 15; j_call: TRBJ2-4; cdr3_aa: CASSLARTEGNIQYF; cdr3_nt: TGTGCCAGCAGCTTAGCGCGAACGGAGGGAAACATTCAGTACTTC
clone_size: NA; v_call: TRBV6-6; d_call: NA; cdr3_length: 13; j_call: TRBJ1-1; cdr3_aa: CASSQQENTEAFF; cdr3_nt: TGTGCCAGCAGTCAACAGGAGAACACTGAAGCTTTCTTT
clone_size: few; v_call: TRBV11-2; d_call: NA; cdr3_length: 14; j_call: TRBJ2-5; cdr3_aa: CASSFSGAQETQYF; cdr3_nt: TGTGCCAGCAGCTTTTCCGGGGCACAAGAGACCCAGTACTTC
clone_size: NA; v_call: TRBV7-2; d_call: NA; cdr3_length: 18; j_call: TRBJ2-5; cdr3_aa: CASSPRGSSWGLQETQYF; cdr3_nt: TGTGCCAGCAGCCCCCGAGGTAGTAGCTGGGGCCTACAAGAGACCCAGTACTTC
clone_size: NA; v_call: TRBV5-4; d_call: NA; cdr3_length: 14; j_call: TRBJ2-2; cdr3_aa: CASSLYRNTGELFF; cdr3_nt: TGTGCCAGCAGCTTGTACAGAAACACCGGGGAGCTGTTTTTT
clone_size: NA; v_call: TRBV4-3; d_call: NA; cdr3_length: 14; j_call: TRBJ2-5; cdr3_aa: CASSQQPEGETQYF; cdr3_nt: TGCGCCAGCAGCCAACAACCTGAGGGAGAGACCCAGTACTTC
clone_size: few; v_call: TRBV7-9; d_call: NA; cdr3_length: 13; j_call: TRBJ1-6; cdr3_aa: CASSPTQQAPLHF; cdr3_nt: TGTGCCAGCAGCCCGACCCAACAGGCACCCCTCCACTTT
clone_size: NA; v_call: TRBV14; d_call: NA; cdr3_length: 13; j_call: TRBJ1-1; cdr3_aa: CASSQGIAIEAFF; cdr3_nt: TGTGCCAGCAGCCAAGGCATAGCTATTGAAGCTTTCTTT
clone_size: few; v_call: TRBV25-1; d_call: NA; cdr3_length: 15; j_call: TRBJ1-3; cdr3_aa: CASSEGQSSGNTIYF; cdr3_nt: TGTGCCAGCAGTGAAGGCCAGAGCTCTGGAAACACCATATATTTT
clone_size: NA; v_call: TRBV5-1; d_call: NA; cdr3_length: 15; j_call: TRBJ1-5; cdr3_aa: CASSLAGVSNQPQHF; cdr3_nt: TGCGCCAGCAGCTTGGCGGGAGTTAGCAATCAGCCCCAGCATTTT
clone_size: NA; v_call: TRBV2; d_call: NA; cdr3_length: 14; j_call: TRBJ2-1; cdr3_aa: CASSLGTSGNEQFF; cdr3_nt: TGTGCCAGCAGTCTAGGGACCTCCGGCAATGAGCAGTTCTTC
clone_size: few; v_call: TRBV2; d_call: NA; cdr3_length: 13; j_call: TRBJ1-6; cdr3_aa: CASRPDPPSPLHF; cdr3_nt: TGTGCCAGCAGGCCCGATCCGCCGTCACCCCTCCACTTT
clone_size: few; v_call: TRBV30; d_call: NA; cdr3_length: 14; j_call: TRBJ1-2; cdr3_aa: CAWSVREVSYGYTF; cdr3_nt: TGTGCCTGGAGTGTACGCGAGGTTTCTTACGGCTACACCTTC
clone_size: NA; v_call: TRBV19; d_call: NA; cdr3_length: 14; j_call: TRBJ1-2; cdr3_aa: CASRNGQGRGGYTF; cdr3_nt: TGTGCCAGTAGGAACGGGCAGGGAAGAGGTGGCTACACCTTC
clone_size: few; v_call: TRBV6-5; d_call: NA; cdr3_length: 15; j_call: TRBJ2-3; cdr3_aa: CASRPEGQGLDTQYF; cdr3_nt: TGTGCCAGCAGGCCCGAGGGCCAGGGGCTGGATACGCAGTATTTT
clone_size: NA; v_call: TRBV7-8; d_call: NA; cdr3_length: 14; j_call: TRBJ1-5; cdr3_aa: CASSLREGNQPQHF; cdr3_nt: TGTGCCAGCAGCTTACGGGAGGGCAATCAGCCCCAGCATTTT
clone_size: NA; v_call: TRBV18; d_call: NA; cdr3_length: 17; j_call: TRBJ2-6; cdr3_aa: CASSPGPGTSGANVLTF; cdr3_nt: TGTGCCAGCTCACCAGGGCCGGGAACTTCTGGGGCCAACGTCCTGACTTTC
clone_size: NA; v_call: TRBV25-1; d_call: NA; cdr3_length: 13; j_call: TRBJ2-5; cdr3_aa: CASSGGPAGTQYF; cdr3_nt: TGTGCCAGCAGTGGTGGGCCGGCGGGAACCCAGTACTTC
clone_size: few; v_call: TRBV5-1; d_call: TRBD2; cdr3_length: 16; j_call: TRBJ2-5; cdr3_aa: CASSARAGARQETQYF; cdr3_nt: TGCGCCAGCAGTGCTCGAGCGGGGGCCCGCCAAGAGACCCAGTACTTC
clone_size: NA; v_call: TRBV4-2; d_call: NA; cdr3_length: 14; j_call: TRBJ2-7; cdr3_aa: CASSPGATNYEQYF; cdr3_nt: TGTGCCAGCAGCCCCGGAGCGACCAACTACGAGCAGTACTTC
clone_size: NA; v_call: TRBV4-3; d_call: NA; cdr3_length: 16; j_call: TRBJ1-2; cdr3_aa: CASSQDHRTITYGYTF; cdr3_nt: TGCGCCAGCAGCCAAGATCACAGAACTATAACTTATGGCTACACCTTC
clone_size: NA; v_call: TRBV7-2; d_call: NA; cdr3_length: 14; j_call: TRBJ2-2; cdr3_aa: CASSPRQGTGELFF; cdr3_nt: TGTGCCAGCAGCCCCCGCCAGGGGACCGGGGAGCTGTTTTTT
clone_size: NA; v_call: TRBV18; d_call: NA; cdr3_length: 14; j_call: TRBJ2-5; cdr3_aa: CASSPGSNQETQYF; cdr3_nt: TGTGCCAGCTCACCTGGGAGCAACCAAGAGACCCAGTACTTC
clone_size: NA; v_call: TRBV2; d_call: NA; cdr3_length: 13; j_call: TRBJ2-7; cdr3_aa: CASSDMDYLVQYF; cdr3_nt: TGTGCCAGCAGTGACATGGACTACCTCGTGCAGTACTTC
clone_size: few; v_call: TRBV9; d_call: NA; cdr3_length: 15; j_call: TRBJ2-1; cdr3_aa: CASSPTGLAYNEQFF; cdr3_nt: TGTGCCAGCAGCCCAACGGGACTGGCATACAATGAGCAGTTCTTC
clone_size: few; v_call: TRBV25-1; d_call: TRBD1; cdr3_length: 13; j_call: TRBJ2-7; cdr3_aa: CASSELQDREQYF; cdr3_nt: TGTGCCAGCAGTGAATTACAGGACAGGGAGCAGTACTTC
clone_size: NA; v_call: TRBV7-9; d_call: NA; cdr3_length: 12; j_call: TRBJ1-1; cdr3_aa: CASSPLRTEAFF; cdr3_nt: TGTGCCAGCAGCCCCCTACGAACTGAAGCTTTCTTT
clone_size: NA; v_call: TRBV4-3; d_call: NA; cdr3_length: 16; j_call: TRBJ2-7; cdr3_aa: CASSQDFGGLGYEQYF; cdr3_nt: TGCGCCAGCAGCCAAGATTTTGGCGGGCTTGGCTACGAGCAGTACTTC
clone_size: few; v_call: TRBV5-4; d_call: NA; cdr3_length: 14; j_call: TRBJ2-1; cdr3_aa: CASSFQGLYNEQFF; cdr3_nt: TGTGCCAGCAGCTTCCAGGGGCTATACAATGAGCAGTTCTTC
clone_size: few; v_call: TRBV9; d_call: TRBD2; cdr3_length: 17; j_call: TRBJ2-1; cdr3_aa: CASSVGSSGGPYNEQFF; cdr3_nt: TGTGCCAGCAGCGTAGGGTCTAGCGGGGGACCCTACAATGAGCAGTTCTTC
clone_size: NA; v_call: TRBV7-9; d_call: NA; cdr3_length: 16; j_call: TRBJ2-7; cdr3_aa: CASSLPPGDSSYEQYF; cdr3_nt: TGTGCCAGCAGCTTACCTCCGGGAGACAGCTCCTACGAGCAGTACTTC
clone_size: NA; v_call: TRBV7-8; d_call: NA; cdr3_length: 12; j_call: TRBJ2-2; cdr3_aa: CASSQGIGELFF; cdr3_nt: TGTGCCAGCAGCCAGGGAATCGGGGAGCTGTTTTTT
clone_size: NA; v_call: TRBV19; d_call: NA; cdr3_length: 15; j_call: TRBJ1-2; cdr3_aa: CASTPRITENYGYTF; cdr3_nt: TGTGCCAGTACTCCCCGGATAACAGAGAACTATGGCTACACCTTC
clone_size: few; v_call: TRBV9; d_call: TRBD1; cdr3_length: 16; j_call: TRBJ2-7; cdr3_aa: CASSPRGQGASYEQYF; cdr3_nt: TGTGCCAGCAGCCCCCGTGGACAGGGGGCTTCCTACGAGCAGTACTTC
clone_size: few; v_call: TRBV2; d_call: NA; cdr3_length: 11; j_call: TRBJ1-1; cdr3_aa: CASLQGTEAFF; cdr3_nt: TGTGCCAGCTTACAGGGAACTGAAGCTTTCTTT
clone_size: NA; v_call: TRBV7-3; d_call: TRBD2; cdr3_length: 14; j_call: TRBJ2-1; cdr3_aa: CASSSGLAGIEQFF; cdr3_nt: TGTGCCAGCAGCTCCGGACTAGCGGGGATTGAGCAGTTCTTC
clone_size: few; v_call: TRBV9; d_call: TRBD1; cdr3_length: 13; j_call: TRBJ1-1; cdr3_aa: CASSGDRVTEAFF; cdr3_nt: TGTGCCAGCAGCGGCGACAGGGTCACTGAAGCTTTCTTT
clone_size: few; v_call: TRBV2; d_call: NA; cdr3_length: 14; j_call: TRBJ1-3; cdr3_aa: CASFRQSSGNTIYF; cdr3_nt: TGTGCCAGCTTTCGGCAGAGCTCTGGAAACACCATATATTTT
clone_size: few; v_call: TRBV7-8; d_call: NA; cdr3_length: 13; j_call: TRBJ1-1; cdr3_aa: CASSPRFNTEAFF; cdr3_nt: TGTGCCAGCAGCCCCCGATTTAACACTGAAGCTTTCTTT
clone_size: few; v_call: TRBV7-2; d_call: TRBD2; cdr3_length: 15; j_call: TRBJ2-7; cdr3_aa: CASSNSGGAWYEQYF; cdr3_nt: TGTGCCAGCAGCAATAGCGGGGGGGCCTGGTACGAGCAGTACTTC
clone_size: few; v_call: TRBV5-5; d_call: NA; cdr3_length: 15; j_call: TRBJ1-5; cdr3_aa: CASSLAERQSQPQHF; cdr3_nt: TGTGCCAGCAGCTTGGCGGAAAGACAGAGTCAGCCCCAGCATTTT
clone_size: NA; v_call: TRBV2; d_call: NA; cdr3_length: 14; j_call: TRBJ1-1; cdr3_aa: CASRADSWNTEAFF; cdr3_nt: TGTGCCAGCAGAGCGGACAGCTGGAACACTGAAGCTTTCTTT
clone_size: few; v_call: TRBV7-8; d_call: NA; cdr3_length: 16; j_call: TRBJ2-7; cdr3_aa: CASSPRGRTQRYEQYF; cdr3_nt: TGTGCCAGCAGCCCCCGAGGACGGACGCAAAGATACGAGCAGTACTTC
clone_size: few; v_call: TRBV9; d_call: TRBD1; cdr3_length: 14; j_call: TRBJ2-2; cdr3_aa: CASSVVQGAGELFF; cdr3_nt: TGTGCCAGCAGCGTCGTACAGGGGGCCGGGGAGCTGTTTTTT
clone_size: few; v_call: TRBV7-9; d_call: TRBD1; cdr3_length: 14; j_call: TRBJ1-5; cdr3_aa: CASSLGGGHQPQHF; cdr3_nt: TGTGCCAGCAGCTTAGGAGGGGGCCATCAGCCCCAGCATTTT